This paragraph covers one T cell receptor (beta chain) sequence. What antigen it recognizes has not been identified. Base qualities are not at hand, and no much larger clone is one base apart. Each collaborating institution followed its own protocols to collect whole blood in K2EDTA tubes. For TCRbeta analysis, collaborators shipped samples in one of three forms: frozen whole blood, isolated PBMCs, or DNA extracted from either of those sample types. From cysteine to phenylalanine, the CDR3 is 13 amino acids long. The DNA shown is the 39-base CDR3, in frame from base 1. Deletion took 4 bases off V and 1 base off J, with a span of 8 bases between the germline ends. CDR1 and CDR2, per the germline V gene (reference sequence), are LNHDA and SQIVND. This entry comes from a study of blood T cell repertoires in COVID-19 (dated by TCRdb to the early 2020s). As for the study more broadly: The collaborator samples originated in the United States, Italy and Spain and spanned the acute and convalescent phases of COVID-19. Deeply sampled blood TCRbeta repertoires from subjects exposed to, actively infected with, or recovered from COVID-19 were included in the dataset. The sample metadata nearly always contained a de-identified subject ID, COVID-19 status, age in years and sex. Where available, HLA class I and class II types were taken from metadata supplied by the sample provider and were not determined by assay-based typing. A freely available public database, intended as a resource for researchers studying the immune response to SARS-CoV-2, is where the repertoires were released. The prospective study material was composed of cDNA or gDNA derived from T cells, B-cell-depleted T cells, or PBMCs. The samples were drawn from the first 160 participants of the ongoing ImmuneRACE study and from about 1,200 subjects provided by 6 global collaborators.

TCRbeta CDR3 regions were amplified from genomic DNA by means of the immunoSEQ Assay, a bias-controlled multiplex PCR. Turning to the authors' computational methods: The number of nucleated cells in each sample was estimated by amplification of reference gene primers within the assay. To quantify the absolute abundance of each unique TCRbeta CDR3 rearrangement, sequence reads were collapsed and filtered. For each sample, productive Simpson clonality was calculated by taking the square root of Simpson's diversity index across productive rearrangements. In its TCRdb copy, this immuneACCESS table keeps in-frame sequences only and misses some clones. Where compared with another copy, unresolved V genes explain less than half of these, and the others have no known cause. The V and J calls and clone size are taken from that table; D and trimming were inferred from the DNA. This sample has tens of thousands of clones in its table, and roughly 75% of those were observed once. The ten largest make up approximately 4.4% of the sample.

General study outcomes and caveats: The quantity of clinical and demographic metadata differed by source and by participant and was supplied without curation.

Sequencing used peripheral blood. Rearrangement joined TRBV19 to TRBJ2-7; the D segment cannot be called with confidence. The clonotype comes from a woman in her 50s with acute or convalescent COVID-19. The CDR3 is CASSRYTSYEQYF. The DNA reads as follows: TGTGCCAGTAGTAGGTACACGTCCTACGAGCAGTACTTC.